This TCR beta chain was identified during a study of cytomegalovirus exposure and HLA in healthy donors. Primers: 60 Vbeta forward and 13 Jbeta reverse. The assay was immunoSEQ multiplex PCR, and TCRdb's table has in-frame clones only and misses some. The profile covers 85,000 to 130,000 clones, with 75% to 85% appearing a single time and about 1.6% taken by the ten largest. The study's findings and limits: Most TCR sequences proved rare, with some public TCRs found in many donors. TCR beta sequences reportedly predicted the HLA-A and HLA-B alleles of most subjects accurately. The CMV antigen specificity of a few CMV-associated chains was confirmed through in vitro analysis.

On this clone itself: Its antigen is still unknown.

Sequenced: PBMCs. The TCR originated in a man aged 45-60 years in good health and CMV-seronegative.

The CDR3 DNA reads TGTGCCAGCAGCTTTAGCGGGGGTAATGAGCAGTTCTTC. Protein sequence: CASSFSGGNEQFF. V usage is TRBV5-8 and J usage is TRBJ2-1; 9 bases are shared with TRBD2. Trimming cost V 2 bases and J 7 bases; bases outside gene matches: 1. This CDR3 has 13 amino acids. Germline CDR1 is SGHTS and CDR2 is YDEGEE.